This T cell receptor beta chain is drawn from a study of Ad26.COV2.S vaccination and SARS-CoV-2 variants. This CDR3 is 14 amino acids long. CDR1 and CDR2 (germline): SGHTS, YDEGEE. Trimming cost V 0 bases and J 5 bases; bases outside gene matches: 3. In regard to this clone: The antigen is undetermined.

Treatment specified: some 20 received Ad26.COV2.S at low or high dose, single or two shots; about 5 received placebo; per-sample allocation not given. Sampling took place 63 days after the first vaccine or placebo injection. TCRdb's table, derived via immunoSEQ multiplex PCR, lists solely in-frame clones and lacks some. Of roughly 400,000 clones in the sample, roughly 90% were seen once. Broader study findings: Responses of spike-specific T cells (both CD8+ and CD4+) reportedly showed substantial breadth after vaccination.

The J gene is TRBJ1-2, the V gene TRBV5-8; TRBD1 agrees at 8 bases. The source of this sequence is a person between 18 and 65 years old who received the Ad26.COV2.S COVID-19 vaccine or a placebo. The sequenced sample was peripheral blood, obtained in a trial of Ad26.COV2.S vaccine versus placebo. The CDR3 sequence: CASSLVDRVYGYTF. For the CDR3, the DNA is TGTGCCAGCAGCTTGGTGGACAGGGTATATGGCTACACCTTC.